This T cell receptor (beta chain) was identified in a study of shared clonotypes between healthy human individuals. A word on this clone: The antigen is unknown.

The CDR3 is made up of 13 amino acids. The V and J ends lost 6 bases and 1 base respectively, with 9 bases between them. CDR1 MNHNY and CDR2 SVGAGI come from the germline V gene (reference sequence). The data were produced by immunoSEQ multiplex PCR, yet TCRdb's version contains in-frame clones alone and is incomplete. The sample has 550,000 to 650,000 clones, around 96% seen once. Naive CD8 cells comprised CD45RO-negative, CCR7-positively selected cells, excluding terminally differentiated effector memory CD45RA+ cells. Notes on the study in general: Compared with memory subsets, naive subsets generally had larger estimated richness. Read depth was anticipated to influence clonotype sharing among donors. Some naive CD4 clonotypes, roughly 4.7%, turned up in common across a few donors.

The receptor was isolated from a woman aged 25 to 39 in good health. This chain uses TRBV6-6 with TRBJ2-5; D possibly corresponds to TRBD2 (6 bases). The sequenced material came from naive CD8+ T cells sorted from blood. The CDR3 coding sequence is TGTGCCAGCAGCCGGGACTTCCAAGAGACCCAGTACTTC. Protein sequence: CASSRDFQETQYF.